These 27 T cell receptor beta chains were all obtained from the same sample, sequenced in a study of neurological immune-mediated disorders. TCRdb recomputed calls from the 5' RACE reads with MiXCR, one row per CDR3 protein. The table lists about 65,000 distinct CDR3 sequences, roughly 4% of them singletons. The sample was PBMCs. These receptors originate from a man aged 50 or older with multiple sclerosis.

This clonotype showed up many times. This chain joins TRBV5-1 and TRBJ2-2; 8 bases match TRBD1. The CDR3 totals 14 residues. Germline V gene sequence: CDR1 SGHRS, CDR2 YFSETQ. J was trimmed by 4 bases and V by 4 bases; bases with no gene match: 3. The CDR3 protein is CASSVDRVTGELFF. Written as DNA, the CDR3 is TGCGCCAGCAGCGTGGACAGGGTCACCGGGGAGCTGTTTTTT.

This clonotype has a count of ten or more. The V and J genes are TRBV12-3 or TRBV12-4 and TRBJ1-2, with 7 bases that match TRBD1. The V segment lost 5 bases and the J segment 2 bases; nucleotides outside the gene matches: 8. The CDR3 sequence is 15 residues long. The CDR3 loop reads CASSPRDSLNYGYTF. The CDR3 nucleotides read TGTGCCAGCAGTCCCAGGGACAGTTTGAACTATGGCTACACCTTC.

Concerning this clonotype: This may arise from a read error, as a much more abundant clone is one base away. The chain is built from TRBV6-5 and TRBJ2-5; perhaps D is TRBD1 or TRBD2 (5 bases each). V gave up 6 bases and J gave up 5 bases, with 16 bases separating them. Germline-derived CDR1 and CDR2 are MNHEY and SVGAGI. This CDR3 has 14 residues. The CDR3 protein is CASRRGKLSETQYF. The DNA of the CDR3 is TGTGCCAGCAGGAGGGGAAAGTTATCCGAGACCCAGTACTTC.

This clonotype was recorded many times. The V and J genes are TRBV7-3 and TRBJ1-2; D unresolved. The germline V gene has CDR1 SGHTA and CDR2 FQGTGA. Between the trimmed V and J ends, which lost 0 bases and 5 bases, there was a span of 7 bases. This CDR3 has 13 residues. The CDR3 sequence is CASSLTGLYGYTF. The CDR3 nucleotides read TGTGCCAGCAGCTTAACAGGGCTATATGGCTACACCTTC. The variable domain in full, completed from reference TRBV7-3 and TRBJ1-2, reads GAGVSQTPSNKVTEKGKYVELRCDPISGHTALYWYRQSLGQGPEFLIYFQGTGAADDSGLPNDRFFAVRPEGSVSTLKIQRTERGDSAVYLCASSLTGLYGYTFGSGTRLTVV.

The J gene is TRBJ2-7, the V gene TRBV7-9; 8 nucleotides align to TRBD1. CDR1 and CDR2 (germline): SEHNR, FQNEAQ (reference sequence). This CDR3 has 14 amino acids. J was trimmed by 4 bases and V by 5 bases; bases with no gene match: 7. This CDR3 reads CASSGRDRSYEQYF. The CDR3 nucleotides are TGTGCCAGCAGCGGCCGGGACAGGAGTTACGAGCAGTACTTC.

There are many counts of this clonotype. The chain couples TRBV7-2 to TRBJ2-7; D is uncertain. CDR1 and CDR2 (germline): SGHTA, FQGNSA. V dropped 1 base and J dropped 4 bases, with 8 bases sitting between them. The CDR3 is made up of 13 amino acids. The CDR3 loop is CASSLGVEYEQYF. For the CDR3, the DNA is TGTGCCAGCAGCTTAGGTGTGGAGTACGAGCAGTACTTC. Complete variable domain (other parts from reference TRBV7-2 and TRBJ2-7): GAGVSQSPSNKVTEKGKDVELRCDPISGHTALYWYRQSLGQGLEFLIYFQGNSAPDKSGLPSDRFSAERTGGSVSTLTIQRTQQEDSAVYLCASSLGVEYEQYFGPGTRLTVT.

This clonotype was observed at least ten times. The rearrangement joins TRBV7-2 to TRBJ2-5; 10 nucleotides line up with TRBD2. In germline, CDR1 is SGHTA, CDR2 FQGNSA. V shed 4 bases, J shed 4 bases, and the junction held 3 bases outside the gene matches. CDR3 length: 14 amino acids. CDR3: CASSSGLAVETQYF. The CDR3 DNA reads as TGTGCCAGCAGCTCAGGACTAGCGGTAGAGACCCAGTACTTC.

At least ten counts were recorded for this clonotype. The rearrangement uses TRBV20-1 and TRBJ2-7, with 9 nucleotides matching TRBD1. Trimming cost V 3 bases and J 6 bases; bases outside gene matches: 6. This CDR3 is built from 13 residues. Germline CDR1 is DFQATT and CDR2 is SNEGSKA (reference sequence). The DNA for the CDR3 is TGCAGTGCTAGTCGGACAGGGGTCGGCGAGCAGTACGTC. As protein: CSASRTGVGEQYV.

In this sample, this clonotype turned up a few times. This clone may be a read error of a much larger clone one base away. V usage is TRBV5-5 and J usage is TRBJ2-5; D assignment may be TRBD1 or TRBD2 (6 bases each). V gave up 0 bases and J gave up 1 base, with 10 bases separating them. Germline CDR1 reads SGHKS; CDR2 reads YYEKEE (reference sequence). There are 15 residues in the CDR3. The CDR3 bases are TGTGCCAGCAGCTTGGCGGGGGCAACCCAAGAGACCCAGTACTTC. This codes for CASSLAGATQETQYF.

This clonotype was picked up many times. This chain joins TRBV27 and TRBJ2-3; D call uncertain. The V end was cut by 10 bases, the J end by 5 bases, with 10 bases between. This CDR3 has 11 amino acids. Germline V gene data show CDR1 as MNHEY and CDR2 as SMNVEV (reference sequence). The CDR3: CATHKRDTQYF. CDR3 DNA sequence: TGTGCCACGCACAAGAGAGATACGCAGTATTTT.

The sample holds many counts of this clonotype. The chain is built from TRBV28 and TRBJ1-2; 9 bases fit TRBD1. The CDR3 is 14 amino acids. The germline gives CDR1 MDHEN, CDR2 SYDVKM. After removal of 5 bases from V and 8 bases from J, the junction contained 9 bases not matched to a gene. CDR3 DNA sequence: TGTGCCAGCAGTCCCCTACAGGGGGCCTACGGCTACACCTTC. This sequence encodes CASSPLQGAYGYTF.

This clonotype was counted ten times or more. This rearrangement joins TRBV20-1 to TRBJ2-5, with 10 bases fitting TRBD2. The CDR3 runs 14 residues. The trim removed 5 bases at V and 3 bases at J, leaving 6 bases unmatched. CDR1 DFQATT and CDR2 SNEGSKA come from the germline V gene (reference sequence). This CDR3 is CSAGLAGGKETQYF. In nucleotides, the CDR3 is TGCAGTGCTGGATTAGCGGGGGGTAAAGAGACCCAGTACTTC.

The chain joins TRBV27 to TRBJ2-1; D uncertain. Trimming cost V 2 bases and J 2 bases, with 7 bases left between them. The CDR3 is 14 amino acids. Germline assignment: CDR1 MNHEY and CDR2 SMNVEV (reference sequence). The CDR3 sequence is CASSLVSTYNEQFF. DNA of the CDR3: TGTGCCAGCAGTTTAGTCAGTACCTACAATGAGCAGTTCTTC.

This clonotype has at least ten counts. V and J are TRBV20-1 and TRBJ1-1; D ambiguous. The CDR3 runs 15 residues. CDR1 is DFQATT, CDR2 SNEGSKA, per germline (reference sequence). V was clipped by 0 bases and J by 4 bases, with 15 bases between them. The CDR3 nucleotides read TGCAGTGCTAGAGATCCAGGAACTGAAGGCACTGAAGCTTTCTTT. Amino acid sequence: CSARDPGTEGTEAFF.

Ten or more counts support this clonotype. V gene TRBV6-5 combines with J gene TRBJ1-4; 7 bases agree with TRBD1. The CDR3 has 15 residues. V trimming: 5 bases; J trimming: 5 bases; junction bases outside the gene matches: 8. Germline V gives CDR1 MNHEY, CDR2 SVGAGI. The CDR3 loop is CASSPSGTVNEKLFF. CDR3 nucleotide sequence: TGTGCCAGCAGTCCATCCGGGACAGTGAATGAAAAACTGTTTTTT.

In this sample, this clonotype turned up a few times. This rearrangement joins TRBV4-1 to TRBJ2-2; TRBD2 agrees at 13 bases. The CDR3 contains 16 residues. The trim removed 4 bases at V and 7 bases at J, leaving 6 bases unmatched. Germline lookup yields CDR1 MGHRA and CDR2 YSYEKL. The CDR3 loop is CASSRGLAGVLGELFF. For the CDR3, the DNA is TGCGCCAGCAGCCGAGGACTAGCGGGGGTTCTCGGGGAGCTGTTTTTT.

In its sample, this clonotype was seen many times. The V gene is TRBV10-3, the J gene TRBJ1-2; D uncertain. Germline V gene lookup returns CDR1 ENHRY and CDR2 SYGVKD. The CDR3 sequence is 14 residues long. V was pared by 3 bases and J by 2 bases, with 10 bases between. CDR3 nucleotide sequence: TGTGCCATCAGTGAAGGCAGGCAAAACTATGGCTACACCTTC. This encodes CAISEGRQNYGYTF.

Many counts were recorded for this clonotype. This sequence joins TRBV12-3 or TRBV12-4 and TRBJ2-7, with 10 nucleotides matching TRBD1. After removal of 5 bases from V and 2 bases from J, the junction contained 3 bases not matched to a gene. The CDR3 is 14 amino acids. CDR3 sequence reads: CASSAGTGAYEQYV. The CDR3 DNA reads TGTGCCAGCAGTGCCGGGACAGGGGCCTACGAGCAGTACGTC.

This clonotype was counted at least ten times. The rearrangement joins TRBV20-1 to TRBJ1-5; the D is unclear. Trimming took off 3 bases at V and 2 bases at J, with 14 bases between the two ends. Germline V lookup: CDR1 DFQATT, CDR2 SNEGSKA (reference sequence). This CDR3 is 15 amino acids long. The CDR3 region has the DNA TGCAGTGCTAGCGACGCCCAATATGGCAATCAGCCCCAGCATTTT. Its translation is CSASDAQYGNQPQHF.

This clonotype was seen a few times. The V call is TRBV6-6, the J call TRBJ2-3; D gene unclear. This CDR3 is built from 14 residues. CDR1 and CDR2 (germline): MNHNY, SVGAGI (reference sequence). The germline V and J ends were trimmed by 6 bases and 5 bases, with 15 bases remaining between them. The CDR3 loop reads CASSGRHEQDTQYF. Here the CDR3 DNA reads TGTGCCAGCAGCGGTCGTCATGAGCAAGATACGCAGTATTTT.

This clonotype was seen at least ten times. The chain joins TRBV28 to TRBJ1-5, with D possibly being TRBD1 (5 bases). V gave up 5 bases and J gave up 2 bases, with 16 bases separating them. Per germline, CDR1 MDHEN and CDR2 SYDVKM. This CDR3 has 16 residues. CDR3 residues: CASSPHRPGGNQPQHF. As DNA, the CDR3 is TGTGCCAGCAGTCCACACCGCCCGGGGGGCAATCAGCCCCAGCATTTT.

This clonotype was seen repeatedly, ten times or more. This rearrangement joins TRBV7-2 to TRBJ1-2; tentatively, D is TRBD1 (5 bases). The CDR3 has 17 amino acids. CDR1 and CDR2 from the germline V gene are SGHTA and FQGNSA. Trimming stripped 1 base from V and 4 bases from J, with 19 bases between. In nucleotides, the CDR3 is TGTGCCAGCAGCTTAGGTGGAACAGGCGATCCGGGCTATGGCTACACCTTC. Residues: CASSLGGTGDPGYGYTF.

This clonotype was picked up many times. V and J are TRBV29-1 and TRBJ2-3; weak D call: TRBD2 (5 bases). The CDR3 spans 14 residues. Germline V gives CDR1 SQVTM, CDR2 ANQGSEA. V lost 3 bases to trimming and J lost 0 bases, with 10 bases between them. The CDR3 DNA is TGCAGCGTTGACCAGAGGACTAGCACAGATACGCAGTATTTT. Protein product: CSVDQRTSTDTQYF.

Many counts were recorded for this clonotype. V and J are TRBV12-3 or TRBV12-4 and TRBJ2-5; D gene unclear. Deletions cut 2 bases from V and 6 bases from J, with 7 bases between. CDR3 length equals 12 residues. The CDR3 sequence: CASSLWSQTQYF. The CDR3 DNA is TGTGCCAGCAGTTTATGGTCGCAGACCCAGTACTTC.

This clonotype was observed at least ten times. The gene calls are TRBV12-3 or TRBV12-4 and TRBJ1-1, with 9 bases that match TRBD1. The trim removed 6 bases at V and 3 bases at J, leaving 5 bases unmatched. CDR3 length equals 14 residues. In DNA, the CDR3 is TGTGCCAGCAGGACTACAGGGGGCTACACTGAAGCTTTCTTT. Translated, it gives CASRTTGGYTEAFF.

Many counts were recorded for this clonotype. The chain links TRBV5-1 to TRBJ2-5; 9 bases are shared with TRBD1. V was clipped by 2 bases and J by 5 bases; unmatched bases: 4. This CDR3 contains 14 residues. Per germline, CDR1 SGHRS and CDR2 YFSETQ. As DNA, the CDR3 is TGCGCCAGCAGCTTACAGGGGGCGCGGGAGACCCAGTACTTC. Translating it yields CASSLQGARETQYF.

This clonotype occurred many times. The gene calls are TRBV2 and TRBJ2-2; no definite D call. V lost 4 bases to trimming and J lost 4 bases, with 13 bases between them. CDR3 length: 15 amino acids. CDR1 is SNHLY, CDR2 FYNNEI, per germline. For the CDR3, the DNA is TGTGCCAGCAGTGTTCAGGCCCCGGGCACCGGGGAGCTGTTTTTT. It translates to CASSVQAPGTGELFF.